The clone carrying this T cell receptor (beta chain) was observed many times. This sample is part of a study of T-cell reconstitution after alpha-beta-depleted transplantation in children. Unique molecular identifiers were used in preparing the TCRbeta library. Each CDR3 protein gets one entry after TCRdb re-called the PCR reads with MiXCR. The table lists about 72,000 distinct CDR3 sequences, about 6.7% of them singletons. Trimming at V came to 5 bases and at J to 1 base, leaving 7 bases not matched to a gene. Looked up from germline, CDR1 is SGDLS and CDR2 is YYNGEE. The CDR3 is 15 amino acids. The TCR sequence derives from a human donor who donated a stem cell graft to a child with acute lymphoblastic leukemia. V usage is TRBV9 and J usage is TRBJ2-5, with 8 bases identical to TRBD1. This specimen consisted of PBMCs from the stem cell graft donor, obtained from the stem cell graft. The CDR3 loop reads CASSLRDRSQETQYF. As DNA, the CDR3 is TGTGCCAGCAGTCTACGGGACAGGAGCCAAGAGACCCAGTACTTC.